The present TCR beta chain was sequenced within a study of T cell changes during pregnancy in multiple sclerosis. Per germline, CDR1 MNHNY and CDR2 SVGAGI (reference sequence). The CDR3 runs 14 residues. V dropped 7 bases and J dropped 0 bases, with 13 bases sitting between them. Sequencing was performed with immunoSEQ multiplex PCR; in TCRdb, only in-frame clones are kept and a portion is missing. The sample has about 69,000 clones, roughly 88% seen once. This chain joins TRBV6-6 and TRBJ2-7, with D maybe TRBD1 (6 bases). The sample in question was peripheral blood, obtained in the third trimester of pregnancy. The source is a female donor with multiple sclerosis, enrolled in a pregnancy study. Here the CDR3 reads CASNDGQYSYEQYF. As DNA, the CDR3 is TGTGCCAGCAACGATGGACAGTACTCCTACGAGCAGTACTTC.